This TCR beta chain originates from a study of graft-versus-host responses after intestinal transplantation (dated by TCRdb to the early 2020s). The study in broad terms: Recipients received multivisceral, liver-intestinal, or isolated intestinal transplants. Donor T cell macrochimerism was defined as a peak of at least 4% donor T cells among recipient peripheral blood mononuclear cells. A cohort of 20 to 25 intestinal transplant recipients, including one retransplant, was enrolled, and 3 patients lacking pretransplant specimens were excluded. To identify alloreactive clones, pre-transplant mixed lymphocyte reaction products were sequenced and then compared with unstimulated pre-transplant donor and recipient T cells. Rather than being sequenced by the commercial service, samples from three later patients were sequenced in-house on an Illumina MiSeq and processed with MiXCR. Graft-versus-host and host-versus-graft alloreactive T cell clones were tracked in the graft, circulation and bone marrow after intestinal transplantation using bulk TCR-beta CDR3 sequencing. Anti-thymocyte globulin induction was given to all recipients, followed by maintenance tacrolimus and steroids for approximately 3 years.

The CDR3 spans 13 residues, from the cysteine through the phenylalanine. Only the CDR3 portion is preserved as DNA: 39 bases, with reading frame beginning at the first base. CDR1 and CDR2 are drawn from the germline V gene: SNHLY, FYNNEI. V is pared back by 3 bases and J by 3 bases, with 9 bases lying between the germline termini. The time point label on this specimen signifies: cells obtained before transplantation from donor or recipient. In mixed lymphocyte reactions, about 200,000 CFSE-labeled pre-transplant responders were plated with about 200,000 irradiated violet-dye-labeled stimulators and cultured for less than seven days. Proliferating CD3+CD4+CFSE-low and CD3+CD8+CFSE-low responder cells were FACS-sorted on a BD Influx sorter after the mixed lymphocyte reaction. To note about this clone: No base qualities exist here, and no much larger clone lies one base off it.

Overall study results and their limits: Patients with donor T cell macrochimerism had high GvH to HvG T cell clonal ratios in their allografts. Conclusions were limited by the relatively low number and heterogeneity of intestinal transplant patients. Early after transplant, peak levels of circulating GvH clones were found to be associated with declines in HvG clones. GvH clones were detected in recipient bone marrow, and some appeared earlier in ileal mucosa or blood, consistent with an intestinal mucosal origin.

To prepare the library, the immunoSEQ multiplex PCR assay was applied. For most patients, genomic DNA was isolated using the Qiagen DNeasy Blood and Tissue Kit and was shipped frozen to Adaptive Biotechnologies for TCR sequencing. For most patients, genomic DNA was subjected to high-throughput TCR-beta CDR3 sequencing by Adaptive Biotechnologies. The published analysis was carried out like this. TCR sequencing data were retrieved from Adaptive's ImmunoSEQ software for about 17 patients, whereas a few other patients were processed with MiXCR and VDJtools. CD4 versus CD8 sorting errors were corrected by removing sequences found in both subsets at a frequency ratio below 5:1. CDR3 nucleotide sequences shared by donor and recipient were removed because the origin of these sequences could not be assigned. Alloreactive clones required at least 2-fold expansion over unstimulated cells and minimum CFSE-low frequency of 0.002% (template counts) or 0.001% (read counts). Clones were considered mappable if detected in sequenced pre-transplant spleen, lymph node, or MLR CFSE-low populations of the donor or recipient. The cumulative frequency of alloreactive clones was calculated as a percentage of all sequences, weighted by copy number. Imported from immuneACCESS, the table was reduced by TCRdb to in-frame sequences with V and J called. These copies leave out some clones; in studies compared against another copy, an unresolved V gene accounts for under half, and the cause of the remainder is not known. V and J calls and clone size are given by that table; D and trimming were obtained from the DNA. For this sample the table gives about 10,000 clones, of which under 40% were detected only once. The ten largest clones take up around 13% of the sample.

This specimen consisted of alloreactive CD8+ T cells from a mixed lymphocyte reaction culture, obtained before intestinal transplant. The cell subset or site label for this specimen denotes: CFSE-low proliferating T cells sorted from roughly 6-day pre-transplant mixed lymphocyte reaction (GvH or HvG direction). The receptor was isolated from a human patient who received an intestinal transplant. The chain joins TRBV2 to TRBJ2-7, with the D gene call left open. The CDR3 reads CASSDSRFYEQYF. Read as DNA, the sequence is TGTGCCAGCAGTGATTCTAGGTTCTACGAGCAGTACTTC.